A selection of T cell receptor beta chains follows, all from one sample in a study of blood T cell repertoires in COVID-19. Assay used: immunoSEQ multiplex PCR; TCRdb lists only in-frame clones, some missing. This table holds around 300,000 clones, over 75% found once. The material sequenced was peripheral blood. All receptors come from a woman between 65 and 79 years old with acute or convalescent COVID-19. Both conserved end residues are part of each CDR3. A D gene is named only where the DNA matches it firmly.

J gene | D gene | V gene | CDR3 protein
TRBJ1-2 | NA | TRBV19 | CASSRIGVGGYTF
TRBJ2-2 | NA | TRBV12-3/TRBV12-4 | CASRKGGAGELFF
TRBJ1-1 | NA | TRBV7-9 | CASSSGGYTEAFF
TRBJ1-5 | NA | TRBV25-1 | CASSRGSNQPQHF
TRBJ2-1 | NA | TRBV7-8 | CASSYLTTSRKRYNEQFF
TRBJ2-7 | TRBD2 | TRBV6-2/TRBV6-3 | CASSRTSGGLRQYF
TRBJ1-6 | NA | TRBV6-6 | CASSYDGGGNSPLHF
TRBJ1-2 | NA | TRBV5-8 | CASSAEPGRVASGYTF
TRBJ2-1 | TRBD2 | TRBV5-1 | CASSPEVAGVGNEQFF
TRBJ2-3 | TRBD2 | TRBV5-4 | CASSPGSLRGSADTQYF
TRBJ1-5 | NA | TRBV19 | CASSSQSNQPQHF
TRBJ2-5 | TRBD1 | TRBV3-1/TRBV3-2 | CASSSQGSETQYF
TRBJ1-2 | NA | TRBV10-3 | CAISEGEAGGDGYTF
TRBJ1-3 | NA | TRBV11-2 | CASSPLGGATSGNTIYF
TRBJ1-2 | TRBD1 | TRBV5-4 | CASSPPGQGIYGYTF
TRBJ1-2 | NA | TRBV28 | CASSLASGTYGYTF
TRBJ1-6 | NA | TRBV3-1/TRBV3-2 | CASSVLGAGNSPLHF
TRBJ2-3 | NA | TRBV19 | CASSTRGGARSDTQYF
TRBJ2-1 | TRBD1 | TRBV6-5 | CASSYGQGPLNEQFF
TRBJ1-6 | NA | TRBV27 | CASSTLGGRSNSPLHF
TRBJ2-7 | NA | TRBV27 | CASSNTRYEQYF
TRBJ1-1 | NA | TRBV13 | CASSLSRDTRFPTEAFF
TRBJ1-2 | NA | TRBV7-9 | CASSSWRGGRDGYTF
TRBJ1-2 | NA | TRBV5-1 | CASSLASGPGYTF
TRBJ2-3 | TRBD2 | TRBV29-1 | CSVGSSGGDTQYF
TRBJ1-1 | TRBD1 | TRBV5-1 | CASSPLGQGAWGTEAFF
TRBJ2-7 | TRBD1 | TRBV29-1 | CSVGQGGSEQYF
TRBJ1-4 | NA | TRBV6-5 | CASTQGSHEKLFF
TRBJ2-3 | NA | TRBV7-9 | CASSFGSWTSTDTQYF
TRBJ2-3 | TRBD2 | TRBV11-1 | CASSPRGGDTQYF
TRBJ2-2 | NA | TRBV19 | CASSSGVSTGELFF
TRBJ2-5 | NA | TRBV7-9 | CASEGGGTARETQYF
TRBJ1-1 | NA | TRBV5-1 | CASTSEAFF
TRBJ1-2 | NA | TRBV5-1 | CASSLLDGDGYTF
TRBJ2-3 | TRBD2 | TRBV24-1 | CATSDSGLAADTQYF
TRBJ2-7 | NA | TRBV21-1 | CASNSPARQTYEQYF
TRBJ1-1 | NA | TRBV27 | CASSAGQTNRGTEAFF